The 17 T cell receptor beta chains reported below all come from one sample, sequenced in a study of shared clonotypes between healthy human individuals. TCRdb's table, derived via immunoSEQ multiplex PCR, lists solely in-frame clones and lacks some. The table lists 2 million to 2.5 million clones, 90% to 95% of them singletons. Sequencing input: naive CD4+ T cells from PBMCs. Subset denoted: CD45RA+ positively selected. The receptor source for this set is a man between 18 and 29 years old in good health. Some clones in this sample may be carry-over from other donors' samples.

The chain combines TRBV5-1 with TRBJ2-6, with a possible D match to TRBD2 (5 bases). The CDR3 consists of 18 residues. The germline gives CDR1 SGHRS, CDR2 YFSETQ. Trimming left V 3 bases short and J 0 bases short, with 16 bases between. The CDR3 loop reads CASSSKTGTFSGANVLTF. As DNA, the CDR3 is TGCGCCAGCAGCTCGAAGACGGGAACCTTCTCTGGGGCCAACGTCCTGACTTTC.

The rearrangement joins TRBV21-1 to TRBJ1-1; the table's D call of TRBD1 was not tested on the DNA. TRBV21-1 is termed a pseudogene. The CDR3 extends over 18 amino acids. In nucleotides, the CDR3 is TGTGCCAGCAACCCATCTGGGACAGGGACGTTCATGAACACTGAAGCTTTCTTT. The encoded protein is CASNPSGTGTFMNTEAFF.

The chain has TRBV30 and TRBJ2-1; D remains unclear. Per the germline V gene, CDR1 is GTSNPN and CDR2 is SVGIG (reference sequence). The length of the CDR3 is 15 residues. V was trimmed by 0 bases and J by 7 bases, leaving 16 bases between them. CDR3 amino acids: CAWSVQQVEGNEQFF. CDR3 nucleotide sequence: TGTGCCTGGAGTGTACAGCAAGTTGAAGGGAATGAGCAGTTCTTC.

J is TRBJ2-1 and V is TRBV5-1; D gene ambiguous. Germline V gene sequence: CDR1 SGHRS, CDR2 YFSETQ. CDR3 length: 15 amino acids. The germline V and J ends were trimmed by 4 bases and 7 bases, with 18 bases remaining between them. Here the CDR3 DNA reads TGCGCCAGCAGCCGTTCGGGCAGGAACCTTAATGAGCAGTTCTTC. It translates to CASSRSGRNLNEQFF.

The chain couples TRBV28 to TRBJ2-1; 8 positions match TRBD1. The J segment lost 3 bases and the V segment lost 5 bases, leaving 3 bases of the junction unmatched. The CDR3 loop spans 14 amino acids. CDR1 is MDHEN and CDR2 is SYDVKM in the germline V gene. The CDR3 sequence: CASSAGGFYNEQFF. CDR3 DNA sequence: TGTGCCAGCAGTGCAGGGGGCTTCTACAATGAGCAGTTCTTC.

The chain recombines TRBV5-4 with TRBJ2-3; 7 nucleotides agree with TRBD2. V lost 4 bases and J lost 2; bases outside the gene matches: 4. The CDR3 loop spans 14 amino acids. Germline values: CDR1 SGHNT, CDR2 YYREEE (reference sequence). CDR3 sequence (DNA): TGTGCCAGCAGCCTGGGGACTAACACAGATACGCAGTATTTT. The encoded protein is CASSLGTNTDTQYF.

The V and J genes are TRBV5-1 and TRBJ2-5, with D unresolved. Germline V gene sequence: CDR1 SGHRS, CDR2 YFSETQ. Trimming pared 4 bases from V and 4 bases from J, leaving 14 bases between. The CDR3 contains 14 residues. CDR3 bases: TGCGCCAGCAGCGGGGTAGTCCCGCCAGAGACCCAGTACTTC. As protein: CASSGVVPPETQYF.

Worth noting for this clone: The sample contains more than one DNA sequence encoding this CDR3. CDR3 DNA sequence: TGTGCCAGCAGCTTCAACACCGGGGAGCTGTTTTTT. Amino acid sequence: CASSFNTGELFF. The chain recombines TRBV7-9 with TRBJ2-2; no definite D call. V was shortened by 3 bases and J by 2 bases, with 1 base between the two germline ends. Germline lookup yields CDR1 SEHNR and CDR2 FQNEAQ (reference sequence). The CDR3 loop spans 12 amino acids.

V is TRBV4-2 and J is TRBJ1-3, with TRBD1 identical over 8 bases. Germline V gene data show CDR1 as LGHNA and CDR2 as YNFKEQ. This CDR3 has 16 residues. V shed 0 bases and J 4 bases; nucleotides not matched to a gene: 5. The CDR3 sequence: CASSQDLPGGGNTIYF. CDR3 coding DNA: TGTGCCAGCAGCCAAGATCTTCCAGGGGGCGGAAACACCATATATTTT.

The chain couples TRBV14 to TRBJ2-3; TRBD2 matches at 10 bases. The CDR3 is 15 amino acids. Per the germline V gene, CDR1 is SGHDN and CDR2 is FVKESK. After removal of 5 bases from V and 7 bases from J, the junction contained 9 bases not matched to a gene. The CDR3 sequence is CASSAGLAYRHTQYF. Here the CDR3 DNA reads TGTGCCAGCAGCGCGGGACTAGCGTATAGACATACGCAGTATTTT.

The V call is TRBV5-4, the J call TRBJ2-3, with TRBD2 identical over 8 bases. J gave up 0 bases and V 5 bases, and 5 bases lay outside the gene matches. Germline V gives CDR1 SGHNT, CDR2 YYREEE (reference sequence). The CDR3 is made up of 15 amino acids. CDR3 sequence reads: CASRSASGSTDTQYF. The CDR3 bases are TGTGCCAGCAGGTCAGCTAGCGGGAGCACAGATACGCAGTATTTT. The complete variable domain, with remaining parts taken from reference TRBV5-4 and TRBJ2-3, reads ETGVTQSPTHLIKTRGQQVTLRCSSQSGHNTVSWYQQALGQGPQFIFQYYREEENGRGNFPPRFSGLQFPNYSSELNVNALELDDSALYLCASRSASGSTDTQYFGPGTRLTVL.

CDR3 protein: CASSPQGGGLHEQYF. As DNA, the CDR3 is TGTGCCAGCAGCCCCCAGGGCGGGGGACTCCACGAGCAGTACTTC. The rearrangement links TRBV7-3 to TRBJ2-7; 7 bases map to TRBD2. The CDR3 is 15 residues long. The ends lost 5 bases at V and 5 bases at J; junction bases unmatched: 12. Germline lookup yields CDR1 SGHTA and CDR2 FQGTGA. Full variable domain (rest looked up from reference TRBV7-3 and TRBJ2-7): GAGVSQTPSNKVTEKGKYVELRCDPISGHTALYWYRQSLGQGPEFLIYFQGTGAADDSGLPNDRFFAVRPEGSVSTLKIQRTERGDSAVYLCASSPQGGGLHEQYFGPGTRLTVT.

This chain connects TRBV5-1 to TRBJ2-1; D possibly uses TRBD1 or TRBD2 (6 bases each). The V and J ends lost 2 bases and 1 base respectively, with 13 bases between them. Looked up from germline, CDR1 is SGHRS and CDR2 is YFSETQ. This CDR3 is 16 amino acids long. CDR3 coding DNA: TGCGCCAGCAGCTTAGGGGGGCCCCTTTCCTACAATGAGCAGTTCTTC. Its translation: CASSLGGPLSYNEQFF. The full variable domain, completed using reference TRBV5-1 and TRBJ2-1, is KAGVTQTPRYLIKTRGQQVTLSCSPISGHRSVSWYQQTPGQGLQFLFEYFSETQRNKGNFPGRFSGRQFSNSRSEMNVSTLELGDSALYLCASSLGGPLSYNEQFFGPGTRLTVL.

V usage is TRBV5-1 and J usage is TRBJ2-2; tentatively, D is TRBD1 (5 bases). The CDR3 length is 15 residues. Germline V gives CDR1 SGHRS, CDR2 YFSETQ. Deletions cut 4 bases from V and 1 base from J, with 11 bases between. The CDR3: CASSPRGQNTGELFF. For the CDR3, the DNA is TGCGCCAGCAGCCCGAGAGGACAGAACACCGGGGAGCTGTTTTTT. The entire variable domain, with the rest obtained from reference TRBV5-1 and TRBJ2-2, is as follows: KAGVTQTPRYLIKTRGQQVTLSCSPISGHRSVSWYQQTPGQGLQFLFEYFSETQRNKGNFPGRFSGRQFSNSRSEMNVSTLELGDSALYLCASSPRGQNTGELFFGEGSRLTVL.

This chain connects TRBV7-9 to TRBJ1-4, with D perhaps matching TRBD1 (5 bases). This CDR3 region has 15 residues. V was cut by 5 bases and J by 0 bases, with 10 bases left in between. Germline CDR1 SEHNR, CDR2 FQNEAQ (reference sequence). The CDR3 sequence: CASSPQGPTNEKLFF. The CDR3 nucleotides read TGTGCCAGCAGCCCCCAGGGACCAACTAATGAAAAACTGTTTTTT.

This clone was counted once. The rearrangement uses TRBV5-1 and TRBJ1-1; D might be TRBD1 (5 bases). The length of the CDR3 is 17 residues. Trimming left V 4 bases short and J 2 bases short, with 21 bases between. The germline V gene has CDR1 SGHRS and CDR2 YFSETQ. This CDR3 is CASSPARARDENTEAFF. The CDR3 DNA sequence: TGCGCCAGCAGCCCCGCGAGGGCAAGGGACGAAAACACTGAAGCTTTCTTT.

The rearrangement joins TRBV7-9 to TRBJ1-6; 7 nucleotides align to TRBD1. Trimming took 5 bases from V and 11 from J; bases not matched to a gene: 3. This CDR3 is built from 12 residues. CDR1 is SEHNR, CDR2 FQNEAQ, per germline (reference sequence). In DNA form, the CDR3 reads TGTGCCAGCAGCCAGGACAGGACACCCCTCCACTTT. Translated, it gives CASSQDRTPLHF.